The entry below gives a single TCR beta chain sequence along with its context. The target antigen is unknown. Investigators pulled total RNA out of whole blood and did not sort T cells. This specimen comes from a study of monozygotic twins with inflammatory bowel disease. Study-wide findings and caveats: Discordant twins showed the same repertoire similarity as concordant twins, possibly from limited power. Patients with IBD had less TCRbeta diversity (inverse Simpson) than their healthy co-twins.

This CDR3 has 16 amino acids. The germline V gene encodes CDR1 SGHKS and CDR2 YYEKEE (reference sequence). A 6-nucleotide sample barcode was carried by the UMIs, which template switching added. Using the 5' RACE reads, TCRdb records one entry per CDR3 protein without DNA. The sample data list 300,000 to 350,000 distinct CDR3 sequences. This TCR was sampled from a human donor with ulcerative colitis or Crohn's disease, or a healthy co-twin of an affected twin (not recorded which). The sequenced sample consisted of blood. The rearrangement links TRBV5-5 to TRBJ1-1; the D call from TCRdb, TRBD1, cannot be confirmed without DNA. This CDR3 reads CASSFDRRSMNTEAFF.